This entry lists 3 T cell receptor beta chains sequenced from one sample in a study of T cell responses to AZD1222 COVID-19 vaccine. This table comes from immunoSEQ multiplex PCR, and its TCRdb copy is limited to in-frame clones, with some not included. The table lists about 160,000 clones, 85% to 90% of them singletons. The sequencing here drew on peripheral blood, taken 28 days after the second AZD1222 dose. These receptors all come from an adult who received the AZD1222 COVID-19 vaccine.

V and J are TRBV3-1 (or the pseudogene TRBV3-2) and TRBJ2-1; D remains unclear. The V end lost 1 base, the J end lost 8 bases, and 6 bases lay between the germline ends. Germline values: CDR1 LGHDT, CDR2 YNNKEL (reference sequence). The CDR3 extends over 12 amino acids. The CDR3: CASSQVIDEQFF. CDR3 nucleotide sequence: TGTGCCAGCAGCCAAGTTATCGATGAGCAGTTCTTC.

V is TRBV5-1 and J is TRBJ2-2; 9 positions match TRBD2. Germline CDR1 reads SGHRS; CDR2 reads YFSETQ. V lost 0 bases, J lost 2 bases, and 2 bases stayed unmatched. The CDR3 spans 16 residues. The CDR3 reads CASSLGLAVNTGELFF. The CDR3 DNA is TGCGCCAGCAGCTTGGGACTAGCGGTAAACACCGGGGAGCTGTTTTTT. Supplemented by reference TRBV5-1 and TRBJ2-2, the full variable domain reads KAGVTQTPRYLIKTRGQQVTLSCSPISGHRSVSWYQQTPGQGLQFLFEYFSETQRNKGNFPGRFSGRQFSNSRSEMNVSTLELGDSALYLCASSLGLAVNTGELFFGEGSRLTVL.

V is TRBV30 and J is TRBJ2-1; D could derive from TRBD1 or TRBD2 (6 bases each). Germline CDR1 and CDR2: GTSNPN and SVGIG (reference sequence). V gave up 4 bases and J gave up 10 bases, with 11 bases separating them. The CDR3 is 11 amino acids. CDR3 loop: CAWTGGREQFF. Here the CDR3 DNA reads TGTGCCTGGACTGGGGGGCGGGAGCAGTTCTTC.